Below, one T cell receptor beta chain is given with its context. Its specificity is not known. Per individual sample, eight separate reactions were used to make cDNA. TCRdb re-called the 5' RACE reads and gives one entry per CDR3 protein, without DNA. The sample includes some 200,000 distinct CDR3 sequences. These data originate in a study of monozygotic twins with inflammatory bowel disease. Findings and limits, study-wide: With inverse Simpson as the measure, TCRbeta diversity was lower in IBD patients than in healthy co-twins.

CDR3 size: 14 residues. Germline CDR1 is SEHNR and CDR2 is FQNEAQ (reference sequence). Sequencing was performed on blood. The chain uses TRBV7-9 and TRBJ2-7; TCRdb returns TRBD1, unconfirmable since there is no DNA. This clonotype was sampled from a human donor with ulcerative colitis or Crohn's disease, or a healthy co-twin of an affected twin (not recorded which). Here the CDR3 reads CASSHRDSAYEQYF. Supplemented by reference TRBV7-9 and TRBJ2-7, the full variable domain reads DTGVSQNPRHKITKRGQNVTFRCDPISEHNRLYWYRQTLGQGPEFLTYFQNEAQLEKSRLLSDRFSAERPKGSFSTLEIQRTEQGDSAMYLCASSHRDSAYEQYFGPGTRLTVT.